Shown below are 32 T cell receptor beta chains from a single sample sequenced in a study of CD4 T cells in relation to SARS-CoV-2 and coronaviruses (dated by TCRdb to the early 2020s). CD4+ T cells from unexposed donors were collected before the COVID-19 pandemic (2011-2018). Following 10 days of culture, the EasySep CD4+ T cell isolation kit was used to isolate CD4+ T cells. The library was generated by the immunoSEQ multiplex PCR assay. TCRdb holds this immuneACCESS table with in-frame rearrangements only. Some clones are missing; in checked studies, unresolved V genes explain under half, and the rest has no known cause. The sample table records around 12,000 clones; approximately 82% of these occur just once. Of the sample, under 15% is held by the ten largest clones. No antigen has been identified for these receptors. Specimen: CD4+ T cells from PBMCs, cultured in vitro. All receptors derive from a human donor in good health.

This clone was seen once. The genes are TRBV10-3 and TRBJ2-7; 8 bases match TRBD2. The germline V gene has CDR1 ENHRY and CDR2 SYGVKD. The CDR3 covers 13 residues. V was pared by 5 bases and J by 9 bases, with 9 bases of the junction left unmatched. CDR3 DNA sequence: TGTGCCATCAGTAATGAGGCGGGAGGAAGGCAGTACTTC. It translates to CAISNEAGGRQYF.

The rearrangement uses TRBV19 and TRBJ1-1; possibly TRBD1 for D (5 bases). The V and J ends lost 1 base and 1 base respectively, with 13 bases between them. The V gene's germline CDR1 is LNHDA and CDR2 SQIVND (reference sequence). The length of the CDR3 is 16 residues. Here the CDR3 reads CASSIAGRGGNTEAFF. The CDR3 DNA is TGTGCCAGTAGTATAGCAGGTCGGGGGGGGAACACTGAAGCTTTCTTT. The variable domain in full, with the rest retrieved from reference TRBV19 and TRBJ1-1, is DGGITQSPKYLFRKEGQNVTLSCEQNLNHDAMYWYRQDPGQGLRLIYYSQIVNDFQKGDIAEGYSVSREKKESFPLTVTSAQKNPTAFYLCASSIAGRGGNTEAFFGQGTRLTVV.

The CDR3 DNA is TGTGCCAGCAGTCAAGAAGGACAGGGGGCGAGCTACACCTTC. Translation gives CASSQEGQGASYTF. V is TRBV2 and J is TRBJ1-2; 11 bases agree with TRBD1. CDR1 is SNHLY and CDR2 is FYNNEI in the germline V gene. The V segment lost 5 bases and the J segment 9 bases; nucleotides outside the gene matches: 8. This CDR3 comprises 14 residues.

The chain couples TRBV27 to TRBJ2-3; 9 nucleotides line up with TRBD2. This CDR3 is 19 amino acids long. The germline V gene encodes CDR1 MNHEY and CDR2 SMNVEV (reference sequence). The junction had 12 bases not matched to a gene; V was cut back by 0 bases and J by 2 bases. CDR3 sequence: CASSLSSATSGLDTDTQYF. CDR3 sequence (DNA): TGTGCCAGCAGTTTATCGAGCGCGACTAGCGGCTTAGACACAGATACGCAGTATTTT.

This clone occurred once. V and J are TRBV4-2 and TRBJ2-7; TRBD2 agrees at 8 bases. The CDR3 totals 15 residues. Germline V gene sequence: CDR1 LGHNA, CDR2 YNFKEQ. Germline trimming cut 1 base from V and 1 base from J; bases unmatched to any gene: 3. In DNA form, the CDR3 reads TGTGCCAGCAGCCAAGGTAGCGGGACTTCCTACGAGCAGTACTTC. Translation: CASSQGSGTSYEQYF.

The rearrangement joins TRBV6-6 to TRBJ2-7, with D possibly matching TRBD1 (5 bases). V was shortened by 3 bases and J by 5 bases, with 14 bases between the two germline ends. Per the germline V gene, CDR1 is MNHNY and CDR2 is SVGAGI (reference sequence). This CDR3 is 14 amino acids long. CDR3 nucleotide sequence: TGTGCCAGCAGTTATCTAGAACAGGTCGACGAGCAGTACTTC. This sequence encodes CASSYLEQVDEQYF.

The chain uses TRBV10-3 and TRBJ2-3; 8 bases align to TRBD2. CDR3 length equals 13 residues. The junction had 4 bases not matched to a gene; V was cut back by 6 bases and J by 5 bases. Germline V lookup: CDR1 ENHRY, CDR2 SYGVKD. CDR3 bases: TGTGCCATCAGGGACACTAGCGGAGATACGCAGTATTTT. Protein: CAIRDTSGDTQYF.

This chain uses TRBV7-9 with TRBJ1-1; 8 bases match TRBD1. J gave up 2 bases and V 6 bases, and 14 bases lay outside the gene matches. This CDR3 has 17 amino acids. Germline CDR1 and CDR2: SEHNR and FQNEAQ (reference sequence). The CDR3 DNA is TGTGCCAGCAGACCGGCCCAGGGGGCGAATCGTAACACTGAAGCTTTCTTT. It yields the protein CASRPAQGANRNTEAFF. The variable domain in full, completed from reference TRBV7-9 and TRBJ1-1, reads DTGVSQNPRHKITKRGQNVTFRCDPISEHNRLYWYRQTLGQGPEFLTYFQNEAQLEKSRLLSDRFSAERPKGSFSTLEIQRTEQGDSAMYLCASRPAQGANRNTEAFFGQGTRLTVV.

The chain employs TRBV19 and TRBJ1-3, with D unresolved. The CDR3 sequence is 15 residues long. Germline V gene lookup returns CDR1 LNHDA and CDR2 SQIVND (reference sequence). The germline V and J ends were trimmed by 1 base and 2 bases, with 9 bases remaining between them. This CDR3 is CASSIGAGPGNTIYF. For the CDR3, the DNA is TGTGCCAGTAGTATAGGGGCAGGCCCTGGAAACACCATATATTTT.

The chain recombines TRBV6-6 with TRBJ2-3; D may be TRBD1 or TRBD2 (5 bases each). The CDR3 contains 17 residues. V was clipped by 5 bases and J by 7 bases, with 25 bases between them. The germline V gene has CDR1 MNHNY and CDR2 SVGAGI (reference sequence). The DNA of the CDR3 is TGTGCCAGCAGTCTCGAGGGACCGCCGCTACCCTTTTATACGCAGTATTTT. Translating it yields CASSLEGPPLPFYTQYF.

Note on this clone: This sample includes further DNA sequences coding for the same CDR3. The chain has TRBV27 and TRBJ2-6, with TRBD2 as a possible D gene (5 bases). V shed 6 bases and J shed 3 bases, with 12 bases lying between them. The length of the CDR3 is 15 residues. The germline gives CDR1 MNHEY, CDR2 SMNVEV (reference sequence). In DNA, the CDR3 is TGTGCCAGCAGACCCCGAGGGAGTGGGGCCAACGTCCTGACTTTC. As protein: CASRPRGSGANVLTF.

The V and J genes are TRBV19 and TRBJ2-6, with 7 nucleotides matching TRBD1. V gave up 7 bases and J gave up 0 bases; unmatched junction bases: 12. This CDR3 comprises 18 residues. In germline, CDR1 is LNHDA, CDR2 SQIVND (reference sequence). DNA for the CDR3: TGTGCCAGTACCGAACGGAGACAGGGTTACTCTGGGGCCAACGTCCTGACTTTC. This gives the protein CASTERRQGYSGANVLTF.

The V and J genes are TRBV29-1 and TRBJ1-1; TRBD1 might be the D (5 bases). V gave up 7 bases and J gave up 4 bases, with 13 bases separating them. This CDR3 spans 12 amino acids. CDR1 and CDR2 from the germline V gene are SQVTM and ANQGSEA. CDR3 amino acids: CSGGGLRTEAFF. Written as DNA, the CDR3 is TGCAGCGGGGGGGGACTGCGCACTGAAGCTTTCTTT.

V is TRBV5-4 and J is TRBJ1-2; D remains unclear. The germline CDR1 and CDR2 sequences are SGHNT and YYREEE (reference sequence). Trimming left V 0 bases short and J 1 base short, with 4 bases between. This CDR3 spans 13 amino acids. The CDR3 DNA sequence: TGTGCCAGCAGCTTGGTCAGTAACTATGGCTACACCTTC. Amino acids: CASSLVSNYGYTF.

The V call is TRBV9, the J call TRBJ2-1; D perhaps matches TRBD2 (5 bases). The germline V gene encodes CDR1 SGDLS and CDR2 YYNGEE. Trimming took 4 bases from V and 0 from J, leaving 8 bases between them. The CDR3 length is 14 residues. The CDR3 nucleotides are TGTGCCAGCAGCTTTGCGGGCTCCTACAATGAGCAGTTCTTC. It codes for CASSFAGSYNEQFF.

V and J are TRBV3-1 (or the pseudogene TRBV3-2) and TRBJ2-1; 9 nucleotides match TRBD1. V shed 3 bases, J shed 7 bases, and the junction held 4 bases outside the gene matches. The CDR3 loop spans 14 amino acids. In germline, CDR1 is LGHDT, CDR2 YNNKEL (reference sequence). CDR3 loop: CASSQGQGNNEQFF. The CDR3 bases are TGTGCCAGCAGCCAGGGACAGGGTAATAATGAGCAGTTCTTC.

DNA for the CDR3: TGTGCCTGGAGGGCTGAACGGACCTATGGCTACACCTTC. It codes for CAWRAERTYGYTF. The J gene is TRBJ1-2, the V gene TRBV30, with D uncertain. V was cut by 3 bases and J by 4 bases, with 12 bases left in between. CDR1 and CDR2 (germline): GTSNPN, SVGIG (reference sequence). The CDR3 totals 13 residues.

The gene calls are TRBV6-2 or TRBV6-3 and TRBJ2-2; TRBD1 agrees at 7 bases. V shed 5 bases, J shed 6 bases, and the junction held 9 bases outside the gene matches. The germline gives CDR1 MNHEY, CDR2 SVGEGT. The CDR3 runs 15 residues. In DNA, the CDR3 is TGTGCCAGCAGTGTGACAGGGATTACGTCCGGGGAGCTGTTTTTT. As protein: CASSVTGITSGELFF.

CDR3 sequence: CASSRQETQYF. CDR3 sequence (DNA): TGTGCCAGCAGCCGACAAGAGACCCAGTACTTC. The chain carries TRBV6-2 or TRBV6-3 and TRBJ2-5; D unresolved. This CDR3 has 11 amino acids. Trimming left V 6 bases short and J 2 bases short, with 4 bases between. CDR1 MNHEY and CDR2 SVGEGT come from the germline V gene.

This rearrangement joins TRBV2 to TRBJ2-5, with no clear D. The CDR3 sequence is 12 residues long. Germline V gene lookup returns CDR1 SNHLY and CDR2 FYNNEI. With 4 bases removed from V and 5 bases from J, the gap between germline ends came to 8 bases. For the CDR3, the DNA is TGTGCCAGCAGTGTTATGGGGGAGACCCAGTACTTC. This codes for CASSVMGETQYF.

The chain has TRBV19 and TRBJ2-3; TRBD2 is a possible D gene (5 bases). Germline V gene sequence: CDR1 LNHDA, CDR2 SQIVND (reference sequence). V lost 1 base and J 1 base, leaving 6 bases between the germline ends. The CDR3 length is 14 residues. DNA of the CDR3: TGTGCCAGTAGTATAGCAGCGGGCACAGATACGCAGTATTTT. Protein: CASSIAAGTDTQYF. The full variable domain, in which reference TRBV19 and TRBJ2-3 provide the parts outside the CDR3, is DGGITQSPKYLFRKEGQNVTLSCEQNLNHDAMYWYRQDPGQGLRLIYYSQIVNDFQKGDIAEGYSVSREKKESFPLTVTSAQKNPTAFYLCASSIAAGTDTQYFGPGTRLTVL.

The rearrangement joins TRBV5-1 to TRBJ2-5; D is unclear. The CDR3 runs 14 residues. CDR1 SGHRS and CDR2 YFSETQ come from the germline V gene. V lost 2 bases, J lost 0 bases, and 8 bases lay in between. CDR3 in amino acids: CASSLRPDQETQYF. In DNA, the CDR3 is TGCGCCAGCAGCTTAAGACCGGACCAAGAGACCCAGTACTTC.

The chain couples TRBV11-3 to TRBJ2-3, with D uncertain. V was cut by 4 bases and J by 4 bases, with 12 bases left in between. The CDR3 is 14 amino acids. Per the germline V gene, CDR1 is SGHNT and CDR2 is YENEEA. The CDR3 region is CASSSPRFPDTQYF. The CDR3 DNA reads TGTGCCAGCAGCTCCCCTAGATTCCCAGATACGCAGTATTTT.

The chain joins TRBV6-2 or TRBV6-3 to TRBJ1-4; D uncertain. The CDR3 contains 17 residues. Germline CDR1 MNHEY, CDR2 SVGEGT. Trimming took 2 bases from V and 0 from J, leaving 13 bases between them. The CDR3 nucleotides read TGTGCCAGCAGTTACCCCTTGGACGGTGCAACTAATGAAAAACTGTTTTTT. Protein product: CASSYPLDGATNEKLFF.

The genes are TRBV4-3 and TRBJ1-5, with D uncertain. Germline V gene lookup returns CDR1 LGHNA and CDR2 YSLEER. CDR3 size: 15 residues. V was pared by 3 bases and J by 1 base, with 10 bases between. The CDR3 is CASSQLPGSNQPQHF. In DNA, the CDR3 is TGCGCCAGCAGCCAGCTCCCTGGAAGCAATCAGCCCCAGCATTTT.

CDR3 nucleotide sequence: TGTGCCAGCAGCATGGTGGGGGGCGGGGGCACTGAAGCTTTCTTT. It translates to CASSMVGGGGTEAFF. V is TRBV7-3 and J is TRBJ1-1, with D tentatively TRBD1 (6 bases). Germline V gives CDR1 SGHTA, CDR2 FQGTGA. The germline V and J ends were trimmed by 5 bases and 4 bases, with 17 bases remaining between them. The CDR3 is made up of 15 amino acids.

Only one count was recorded for this clone. The chain carries TRBV19 and TRBJ2-5; D may be TRBD1 (6 bases). CDR3 size: 14 residues. Germline loops: CDR1 LNHDA, CDR2 SQIVND (reference sequence). V lost 4 bases and J 4 bases, leaving 13 bases between the germline ends. The CDR3 region has the DNA TGTGCCAGTAGTACAGGGGCTCGTGGAGAGACCCAGTACTTC. Protein product: CASSTGARGETQYF.

This clone showed up just a few times. The rearrangement links TRBV6-5 to TRBJ1-2; the match to TRBD1 covers 8 bases. The CDR3 has 14 residues. The V gene's germline CDR1 is MNHEY and CDR2 SVGAGI. V lost 2 bases, J lost 7 bases, and 6 bases stayed unmatched. The chain's CDR3 is CASSYIDRGSGYTF. The CDR3, as DNA: TGTGCCAGCAGTTACATCGACAGGGGCTCTGGCTACACCTTC.

This clone was counted only a few times. The chain combines TRBV5-1 with TRBJ2-1, with D perhaps matching TRBD2 (6 bases). The CDR3 length is 16 residues. Trimming left V 4 bases short and J 5 bases short, with 19 bases between. CDR1 is SGHRS, CDR2 YFSETQ, per germline. The CDR3 sequence: CASSQLLATIDNEQFF. CDR3 nucleotides: TGCGCCAGCAGCCAGTTACTAGCTACGATAGACAATGAGCAGTTCTTC.

The gene calls are TRBV7-2 and TRBJ2-2; 8 nucleotides agree with TRBD1. The germline CDR1 and CDR2 sequences are SGHTA and FQGNSA. The CDR3 extends over 17 amino acids. The V and J ends lost 5 bases and 5 bases, in that order; junction bases with no gene match: 13. The DNA of the CDR3 is TGTGCCAGCAGCCCCCAGGGGGCGATACTCAGGACCGGGGAGCTGTTTTTT. Amino acids: CASSPQGAILRTGELFF. Combining the CDR3 with reference TRBV7-2 and TRBJ2-2 gives the whole variable domain GAGVSQSPSNKVTEKGKDVELRCDPISGHTALYWYRQSLGQGLEFLIYFQGNSAPDKSGLPSDRFSAERTGGSVSTLTIQRTQQEDSAVYLCASSPQGAILRTGELFFGEGSRLTVL.

V gene TRBV3-1 (or the pseudogene TRBV3-2) combines with J gene TRBJ2-1; 10 bases are shared with TRBD2. Germline CDR1 reads LGHDT; CDR2 reads YNNKEL (reference sequence). The CDR3 consists of 13 residues. V shed 5 bases and J 5 bases; nucleotides not matched to a gene: 0. The CDR3: CASSGLADNEQFF. CDR3 bases: TGTGCCAGCAGCGGACTAGCGGACAATGAGCAGTTCTTC.

The CDR3 is CASSIRGPENEQFF. The CDR3 DNA is TGTGCCAGCAGCATCCGGGGCCCCGAGAATGAGCAGTTCTTC. V usage is TRBV5-6 and J usage is TRBJ2-1; perhaps D is TRBD1 or TRBD2 (5 bases each). The germline V gene has CDR1 SGHDT and CDR2 YYEEEE. The CDR3 covers 14 residues. Trimming shortened V by 4 bases and J by 7 bases, and 15 bases separated the two germline ends. Using reference TRBV5-6 and TRBJ2-1 for the parts outside the CDR3, the full variable domain is DAGVTQSPTHLIKTRGQQVTLRCSPKSGHDTVSWYQQALGQGPQFIFQYYEEEERQRGNFPDRFSGHQFPNYSSELNVNALLLGDSALYLCASSIRGPENEQFFGPGTRLTVL.